The 30 T cell receptor beta chains reported below all come from one sample, sequenced in a study of PD-1 blockade in classical Hodgkin lymphoma. The repertoire was sequenced with immunoSEQ multiplex PCR; TCRdb's copy has only in-frame clones and lacks some. The table has 12,000 or so clones, around 82% seen once. Every one of the patients relapsed after autologous stem cell transplantation (brentuximab vedotin exposure was variable). By magnetic negative selection, CD8+ T cells were isolated from the thawed PBMCs. The sample consisted of CD8+ T cells from blood, taken at baseline. These receptors were collected from a human donor with classical Hodgkin lymphoma.

The J gene is TRBJ2-5, the V gene TRBV6-8; 14 bases are shared with TRBD2. Per germline, CDR1 MNHGY and CDR2 SAAAGT. The CDR3 extends over 14 amino acids. Germline trimming cut 5 bases from V and 12 bases from J; bases unmatched to any gene: 8. The CDR3 sequence: CASSKGLAGDRKYF. The CDR3 DNA is TGTGCCAGCAGTAAGGGACTAGCGGGAGACCGGAAGTACTTC.

The CDR3 bases are TGTGCCAGTAGGCCCCCCCGGGGGGAACCGGCACTAAACTATGGCTACACCTTC. As protein: CASRPPRGEPALNYGYTF. The chain is built from TRBV19 and TRBJ1-2; a weak D match, TRBD1 (5 bases). The CDR3 contains 18 residues. Trimming cost V 6 bases and J 2 bases, with 25 bases left between them. Looked up from germline, CDR1 is LNHDA and CDR2 is SQIVND (reference sequence).

The V and J genes are TRBV18 and TRBJ2-3; 9 bases align to TRBD1. V dropped 4 bases and J dropped 1; count of bases not matched to a gene: 9. This CDR3 region has 17 residues. Germline CDR1 KGHSH, CDR2 LQKENI. CDR3 DNA: TGTGCCAGCTCACGAACCCACAGGGGGCGGTGCACAGATACGCAGTATTTT. Translating it yields CASSRTHRGRCTDTQYF.

V is TRBV5-4 and J is TRBJ2-3; 7 positions agree with TRBD2. The CDR3 spans 16 residues. Germline values: CDR1 SGHNT, CDR2 YYREEE (reference sequence). The ends lost 4 bases at V and 4 bases at J; junction bases unmatched: 12. Written as DNA, the CDR3 is TGTGCCAGCAGCGATACCCTAGCGGTCGGGCCAGATACGCAGTATTTT. Translating it yields CASSDTLAVGPDTQYF.

The chain couples TRBV4-1 to TRBJ2-7; TRBD2 agrees at 12 bases. The CDR3 spans 16 residues. J was trimmed by 4 bases and V by 1 base; bases with no gene match: 5. The germline CDR1 and CDR2 sequences are MGHRA and YSYEKL. The CDR3 bases are TGCGCCAGCAGCCAAGGGCGACTAGCGGGAGCTTACGAGCAGTACTTC. Translating gives CASSQGRLAGAYEQYF.

A remark on this clone: A read error may produce the germline difference seen at one junction end. The V and J genes are TRBV6-5 and TRBJ1-1; D remains ambiguous. The CDR3 is 12 amino acids. Germline values: CDR1 MNHEY, CDR2 SVGAGI. The CDR3 DNA follows: TGTGCCAGCATAGGAGGGAACGCTGAAGCTTTCTTT. It is translated as CASIGGNAEAFF.

The sample holds one count of this clone. This sequence joins TRBV5-6 and TRBJ2-1; D is unclear. V lost 6 bases to trimming and J lost 0 bases, with 10 bases between them. From germline, CDR1 is SGHDT and CDR2 YYEEEE. This CDR3 spans 14 amino acids. The CDR3 DNA reads TGTGCCAGCAAAAGTCCAGGCTCCTACAATGAGCAGTTCTTC. Its translation is CASKSPGSYNEQFF.

This chain connects TRBV6-5 to TRBJ2-7; the D gene is possibly TRBD1 (6 bases). Trimming cost V 0 bases and J 3 bases, with 15 bases left between them. The V gene's germline CDR1 is MNHEY and CDR2 SVGAGI. The CDR3 has 16 residues. CDR3 region: CASSYSQDSLNYEQYF. CDR3 nucleotides: TGTGCCAGCAGTTACTCCCAGGACAGTTTGAACTACGAGCAGTACTTC.

The rearrangement uses TRBV19 and TRBJ1-4; D might be TRBD1 (6 bases). V lost 5 bases to trimming and J lost 4 bases, with 14 bases between them. Per germline, CDR1 LNHDA and CDR2 SQIVND (reference sequence). CDR3 length equals 15 residues. CDR3 nucleotide sequence: TGTGCCAGTAGTCTACGGACAGCCGGTAATGAAAAACTGTTTTTT. This gives the protein CASSLRTAGNEKLFF.

The sample holds a few counts of this clone. J is TRBJ1-1 and V is TRBV30, with D possibly being TRBD1 (5 bases). The V and J ends lost 2 bases and 1 base respectively, with 14 bases between them. This CDR3 region has 15 residues. Germline loops: CDR1 GTSNPN, CDR2 SVGIG (reference sequence). The CDR3 DNA reads TGTGCCTGGAGTTCGGGGCAGGGCCGGAACACTGAAGCTTTCTTT. Its protein product is CAWSSGQGRNTEAFF.

This rearrangement joins TRBV2 to TRBJ2-3, with D maybe TRBD2 (5 bases). CDR1 is SNHLY, CDR2 FYNNEI, per germline. V was shortened by 8 bases and J by 0 bases, with 12 bases between the two germline ends. The CDR3 is made up of 14 amino acids. The CDR3 region has the DNA TGTGCCAGCCTCCGGGGAGCTAGCACAGATACGCAGTATTTT. This codes for CASLRGASTDTQYF. The whole variable domain, filled in from reference TRBV2 and TRBJ2-3, reads EPEVTQTPSHQVTQMGQEVILRCVPISNHLYFYWYRQILGQKVEFLVSFYNNEISEKSEIFDDQFSVERPDGSNFTLKIRSTKLEDSAMYFCASLRGASTDTQYFGPGTRLTVL.

The rearrangement links TRBV10-3 to TRBJ1-1; 9 bases agree with TRBD1. The germline gives CDR1 ENHRY, CDR2 SYGVKD. With V trimmed by 3 bases and J by 6 bases, 14 bases remained unmatched. The CDR3 has 17 amino acids. The CDR3 region is CAISDPGQGVVEAEAFF. The CDR3 DNA reads as TGTGCCATCAGTGATCCGGGACAGGGTGTAGTGGAAGCTGAAGCTTTCTTT.

The V call is TRBV28, the J call TRBJ1-5; no clear D gene. This CDR3 region has 16 residues. V was trimmed by 8 bases and J by 5 bases, leaving 22 bases between them. Per the germline V gene, CDR1 is MDHEN and CDR2 is SYDVKM. The CDR3: CASRAVDVSTYQPQHF. CDR3 in DNA: TGTGCCAGCCGGGCGGTGGACGTCAGCACCTATCAGCCCCAGCATTTT.

The gene calls are TRBV2 and TRBJ1-1; D is unresolved. Germline values: CDR1 SNHLY, CDR2 FYNNEI. This CDR3 is built from 16 residues. V was shortened by 3 bases and J by 0 bases, with 14 bases between the two germline ends. CDR3 bases: TGTGCCAGCAGTGACAGATCACCCCTGATGAACACTGAAGCTTTCTTT. Translated, it gives CASSDRSPLMNTEAFF.

The chain is built from TRBV19 and TRBJ1-5; D remains ambiguous. This CDR3 has 15 residues. Trimming removed 6 bases from V and 0 bases from J, with 12 bases in between. Germline loops: CDR1 LNHDA, CDR2 SQIVND (reference sequence). CDR3 region: CASSLTEYSNQPQHF. CDR3 in DNA: TGTGCCAGTAGCCTCACAGAGTATAGCAATCAGCCCCAGCATTTT.

CDR3 region: CASSLVKNTEAFF. As DNA, the CDR3 is TGTGCCAGCAGCTTGGTCAAGAACACTGAAGCTTTCTTT. The genes are TRBV5-8 and TRBJ1-1; D not certain. V lost 0 bases and J lost 1, with 4 bases in between. The CDR3 has 13 amino acids. Germline values: CDR1 SGHTS, CDR2 YDEGEE. The whole variable domain, remainder taken from reference TRBV5-8 and TRBJ1-1, is EAGVTQSPTHLIKTRGQQATLRCSPISGHTSVYWYQQALGLGLQFLLWYDEGEERNRGNFPPRFSGRQFPNYSSELNVNALELEDSALYLCASSLVKNTEAFFGQGTRLTVV.

This chain connects TRBV15 to TRBJ1-4; tentatively, D is TRBD1 (6 bases). The germline gives CDR1 LNHNV, CDR2 YYDKDF (reference sequence). The V end lost 4 bases, the J end lost 5 bases, and 11 bases lay between the germline ends. The CDR3 length is 14 residues. The CDR3 spells CATSKTGGNEKLFF. CDR3 nucleotides: TGTGCCACCAGCAAGACAGGCGGGAATGAAAAACTGTTTTTT. Full variable domain (outside the CDR3, taken from reference TRBV15 and TRBJ1-4): DAMVIQNPRYQVTQFGKPVTLSCSQTLNHNVMYWYQQKSSQAPKLLFHYYDKDFNNEADTPDNFQSRRPNTSFCFLDIRSPGLGDTAMYLCATSKTGGNEKLFFGSGTQLSVL.

The chain uses TRBV28 and TRBJ2-4; D is uncertain. V was shortened by 5 bases and J by 8 bases, with 13 bases between the two germline ends. The CDR3 length is 13 residues. Germline V gives CDR1 MDHEN, CDR2 SYDVKM. CDR3 region: CASSPALTDIQYF. DNA for the CDR3: TGTGCCAGCAGTCCCGCGCTAACGGACATTCAGTACTTC.

The chain joins TRBV11-2 to TRBJ2-6; D ambiguous. The V end lost 4 bases, the J end lost 12 bases, and 13 bases lay between the germline ends. CDR3 length: 13 residues. Germline-derived CDR1 and CDR2 are SGHAT and FQNNGV. DNA for the CDR3: TGTGCCAGCAGCTCAAACAGCATATCCGTCCTGACTTTC. It encodes CASSSNSISVLTF.

The chain uses TRBV29-1 and TRBJ2-7; 9 bases map to TRBD2. The ends lost 7 bases at V and 0 bases at J; junction bases unmatched: 4. Per germline, CDR1 SQVTM and CDR2 ANQGSEA. The CDR3 extends over 13 amino acids. CDR3 residues: CSGFSGSSYEQYF. Written as DNA, the CDR3 is TGCAGCGGCTTTAGCGGGAGCTCCTACGAGCAGTACTTC.

The chain is built from TRBV4-1 and TRBJ1-5; D is uncertain. This CDR3 region has 15 residues. With 2 bases removed from V and 2 bases from J, the gap between germline ends came to 10 bases. Germline loops: CDR1 MGHRA, CDR2 YSYEKL. CDR3 DNA: TGCGCCAGCAGCCAATTTGGCGGGGGCAATCAGCCCCAGCATTTT. It codes for CASSQFGGGNQPQHF.

The V gene is TRBV6-5, the J gene TRBJ2-2; D not certain. Trimming removed 2 bases at V and 3 bases at J, with 7 bases between. Germline CDR1 MNHEY, CDR2 SVGAGI. The CDR3 has 14 residues. The CDR3 DNA sequence: TGTGCCAGCAGTTACGGCACCTACACCGGGGAGCTGTTTTTT. Translating gives CASSYGTYTGELFF.

The chain uses TRBV4-3 and TRBJ1-1, with 7 bases fitting TRBD1. V gave up 0 bases and J gave up 10 bases; unmatched junction bases: 11. The germline CDR1 and CDR2 sequences are LGHNA and YSLEER. The CDR3 totals 15 residues. The CDR3 sequence is CASSQDSGTGAAAFF. CDR3 sequence (DNA): TGCGCCAGCAGCCAAGATTCGGGAACAGGGGCCGCAGCTTTCTTT.

The chain links TRBV7-9 to TRBJ2-7, with D perhaps assigned TRBD1 or TRBD2 (5 bases each). Germline CDR1 is SEHNR and CDR2 is FQNEAQ (reference sequence). V lost 5 bases to trimming and J lost 0 bases, with 14 bases between them. This CDR3 comprises 15 residues. CDR3 protein: CASSPGTASSYEQYF. As DNA, the CDR3 is TGTGCCAGCAGCCCTGGGACGGCTAGCTCCTACGAGCAGTACTTC.

This clone came up once. The chain carries TRBV27 and TRBJ1-4; D call uncertain. The V end lost 6 bases, the J end lost 8 bases, and 13 bases lay between the germline ends. Germline V gene sequence: CDR1 MNHEY, CDR2 SMNVEV (reference sequence). The CDR3 is 13 amino acids. The CDR3 loop is CASRKPGFEKLFF. The CDR3, as DNA: TGTGCCAGCAGGAAACCGGGGTTCGAAAAACTGTTTTTT.

This clone is medium-sized in the sample. CDR3 sequence (DNA): TGTGCCAGCGGGGGACAGGGGTCGGCCTACGAGCAGTACTTC. It specifies CASGGQGSAYEQYF. The genes are TRBV27 and TRBJ2-7; 10 nucleotides agree with TRBD1. The CDR3 consists of 14 residues. Germline V gene sequence: CDR1 MNHEY, CDR2 SMNVEV (reference sequence). Trimming at V came to 8 bases and at J to 2 bases, leaving 6 bases not matched to a gene.

The chain recombines TRBV6-5 with TRBJ1-3; no reliable D call. This CDR3 is 13 amino acids long. CDR1 is MNHEY, CDR2 SVGAGI, per germline. Trimming shortened V by 6 bases and J by 2 bases, and 8 bases separated the two germline ends. The CDR3 reads CASRHLPGNTIYF. Written as DNA, the CDR3 is TGTGCCAGCAGACACCTGCCTGGAAACACCATATATTTT.

The V call is TRBV5-4, the J call TRBJ1-1, with 11 bases lining up with TRBD1. CDR1 and CDR2 from the germline V gene are SGHNT and YYREEE (reference sequence). V was clipped by 4 bases and J by 10 bases; unmatched bases: 12. The CDR3 runs to 15 residues. CDR3 DNA: TGTGCCAGCAGCCCGGCCCGGGACAGGGGGGTTGGAGCTTTCTTT. Protein: CASSPARDRGVGAFF.

The CDR3 sequence is CASSDIFGQNTEAFF. CDR3 DNA: TGTGCCAGCAGTGATATTTTCGGACAGAACACTGAAGCTTTCTTT. This sequence joins TRBV6-1 and TRBJ1-1; a weak D match, TRBD1 (5 bases). The germline gives CDR1 MNHNS, CDR2 SASEGT. Trimming removed 3 bases from V and 1 base from J, with 12 bases in between. The CDR3 sequence is 15 residues long.

This sequence joins TRBV27 and TRBJ2-1; 9 nucleotides align to TRBD2. The CDR3 has 14 amino acids. Trimming at V came to 5 bases and at J to 7 bases, leaving 6 bases not matched to a gene. Per germline, CDR1 MNHEY and CDR2 SMNVEV (reference sequence). In DNA, the CDR3 is TGTGCCAGCAGTCGGGCTAGCGGGGAGAATGAGCAGTTCTTC. It specifies CASSRASGENEQFF.